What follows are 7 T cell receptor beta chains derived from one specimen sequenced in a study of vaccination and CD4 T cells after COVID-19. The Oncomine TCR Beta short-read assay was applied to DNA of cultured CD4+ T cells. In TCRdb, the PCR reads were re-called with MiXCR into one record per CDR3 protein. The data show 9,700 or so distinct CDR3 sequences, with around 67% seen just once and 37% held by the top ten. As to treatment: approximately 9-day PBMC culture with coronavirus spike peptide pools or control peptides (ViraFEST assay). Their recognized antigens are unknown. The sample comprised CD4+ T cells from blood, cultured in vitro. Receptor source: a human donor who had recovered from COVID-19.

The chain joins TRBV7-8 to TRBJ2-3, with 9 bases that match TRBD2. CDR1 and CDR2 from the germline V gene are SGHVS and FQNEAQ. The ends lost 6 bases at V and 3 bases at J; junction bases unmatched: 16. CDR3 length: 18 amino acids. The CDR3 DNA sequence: TGTGCCAGCAGGATCCTTTTCCCGGCTAGCGGGGCTACAGATACGCAGTATTTT. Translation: CASRILFPASGATDTQYF.

The CDR3 region is CASSIVGQETQYF. The CDR3 region has the DNA TGTGCCAGTAGTATAGTGGGCCAAGAGACCCAGTACTTC. This chain connects TRBV19 to TRBJ2-5; unclear D gene. V was cut by 1 base and J by 1 base, with 4 bases left in between. The CDR3 sequence is 13 residues long. CDR1 and CDR2 (germline): LNHDA, SQIVND (reference sequence). Supplemented by reference TRBV19 and TRBJ2-5, the full variable domain reads DGGITQSPKYLFRKEGQNVTLSCEQNLNHDAMYWYRQDPGQGLRLIYYSQIVNDFQKGDIAEGYSVSREKKESFPLTVTSAQKNPTAFYLCASSIVGQETQYFGPGTRLLVL.

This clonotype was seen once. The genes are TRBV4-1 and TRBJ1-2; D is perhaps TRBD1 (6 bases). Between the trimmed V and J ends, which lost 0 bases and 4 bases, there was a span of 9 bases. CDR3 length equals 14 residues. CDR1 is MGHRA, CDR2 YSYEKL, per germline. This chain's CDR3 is CASSQDRDTYGYTF. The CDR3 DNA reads TGCGCCAGCAGCCAAGACCGGGACACCTATGGCTACACCTTC.

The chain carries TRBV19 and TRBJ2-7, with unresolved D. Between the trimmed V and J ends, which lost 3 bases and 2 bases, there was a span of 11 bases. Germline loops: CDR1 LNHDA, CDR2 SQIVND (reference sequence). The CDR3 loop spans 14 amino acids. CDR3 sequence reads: CASSIMRGTYEQYF. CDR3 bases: TGTGCCAGTAGTATTATGAGAGGTACCTACGAGCAGTACTTC.

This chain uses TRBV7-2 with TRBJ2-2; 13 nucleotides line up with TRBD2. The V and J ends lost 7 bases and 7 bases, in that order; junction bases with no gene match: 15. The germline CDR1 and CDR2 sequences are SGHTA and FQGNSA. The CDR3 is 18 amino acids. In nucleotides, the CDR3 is TGTGCCAGCAATCCTAGCCGGACTAGCGGGGGTCCCTTCGGGGAGCTGTTTTTT. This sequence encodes CASNPSRTSGGPFGELFF.

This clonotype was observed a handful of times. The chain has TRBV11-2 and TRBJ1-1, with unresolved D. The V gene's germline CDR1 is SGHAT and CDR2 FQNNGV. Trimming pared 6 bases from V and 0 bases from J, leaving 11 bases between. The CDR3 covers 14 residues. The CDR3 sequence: CASSLQLMNTEAFF. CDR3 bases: TGTGCCAGCAGTTTACAACTCATGAACACTGAAGCTTTCTTT.

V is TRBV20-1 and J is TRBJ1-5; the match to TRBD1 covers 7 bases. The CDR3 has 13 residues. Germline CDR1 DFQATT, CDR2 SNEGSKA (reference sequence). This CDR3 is CSILTGGNQPQHF. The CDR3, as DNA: TGCAGCATCCTTACAGGGGGCAATCAGCCCCAGCATTTT.